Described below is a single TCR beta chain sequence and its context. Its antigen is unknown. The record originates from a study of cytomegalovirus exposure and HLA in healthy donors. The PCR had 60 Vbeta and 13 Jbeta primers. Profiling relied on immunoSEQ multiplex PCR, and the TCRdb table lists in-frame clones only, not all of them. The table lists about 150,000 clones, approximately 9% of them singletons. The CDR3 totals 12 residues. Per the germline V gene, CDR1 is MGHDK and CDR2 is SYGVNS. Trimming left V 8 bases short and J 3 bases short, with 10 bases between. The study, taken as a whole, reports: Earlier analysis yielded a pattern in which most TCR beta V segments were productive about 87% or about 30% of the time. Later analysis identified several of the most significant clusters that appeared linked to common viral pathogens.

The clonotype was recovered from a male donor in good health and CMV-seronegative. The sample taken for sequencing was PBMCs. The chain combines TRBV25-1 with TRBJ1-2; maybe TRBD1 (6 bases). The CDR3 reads CASYTGYYGYTF. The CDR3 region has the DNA TGTGCCAGCTACACAGGGTACTATGGCTACACCTTC.